Presented here are 15 T cell receptor beta chains from one specimen sequenced in a study of technical replicates of blood from a handful of donors. Method: immunoSEQ multiplex PCR; TCRdb's copy keeps in-frame clones and lacks some. Here the sample spans 9,500 to 15,000 clones, about 91% being singletons. Sequenced input: PBMCs. These receptors came from a human donor in good health.

The rearrangement links TRBV5-1 to TRBJ1-1, with D uncertain. V lost 0 bases and J lost 7, with 13 bases in between. The germline CDR1 and CDR2 sequences are SGHRS and YFSETQ. The CDR3 runs 14 residues. In DNA form, the CDR3 reads TGCGCCAGCAGCTTGGACGGTTCGACTTTTGAAGCTTTCTTT. Translation: CASSLDGSTFEAFF.

This chain joins TRBV7-9 and TRBJ2-7; 7 bases line up with TRBD1. J was trimmed by 5 bases and V by 4 bases; bases with no gene match: 11. The CDR3 runs to 15 residues. From germline, CDR1 is SEHNR and CDR2 FQNEAQ (reference sequence). DNA of the CDR3: TGTGCCAGCAGCTCCGGACAGGTCTCTCGGGACGAGCAGTACTTC. Translated: CASSSGQVSRDEQYF.

The chain is built from TRBV7-9 and TRBJ2-3; 8 positions agree with TRBD1. J was trimmed by 2 bases and V by 2 bases; bases with no gene match: 9. Per the germline V gene, CDR1 is SEHNR and CDR2 is FQNEAQ (reference sequence). The CDR3 covers 17 residues. The CDR3 DNA sequence: TGTGCCAGCAGCTTACGCCGAGGACAGGGAACCACAGATACGCAGTATTTT. Translated, it gives CASSLRRGQGTTDTQYF.

J is TRBJ1-5 and V is TRBV5-1, with 8 positions matching TRBD1. V gave up 4 bases and J gave up 4 bases; unmatched junction bases: 4. Germline CDR1 SGHRS, CDR2 YFSETQ. This CDR3 spans 14 amino acids. CDR3 DNA sequence: TGCGCCAGCAGCCTAGGGACAGGTAATCAGCCCCAGCATTTT. Its protein is CASSLGTGNQPQHF.

The J gene is TRBJ2-1, the V gene TRBV5-1, with 7 bases aligning to TRBD2. J was trimmed by 4 bases and V by 4 bases; bases with no gene match: 8. The CDR3 runs 15 residues. Germline lookup yields CDR1 SGHRS and CDR2 YFSETQ. The CDR3 is CASSTGLVAYNEQFF. CDR3 sequence (DNA): TGCGCCAGCAGCACCGGACTAGTTGCTTACAATGAGCAGTTCTTC.

CDR3 loop: CASSLGRQETQYF. The DNA of the CDR3 is TGTGCCAGCAGCTTAGGCAGACAAGAGACCCAGTACTTC. The chain employs TRBV7-7 and TRBJ2-5; D is uncertain. CDR3 length: 13 amino acids. The germline V gene encodes CDR1 SSHAT and CDR2 FNYEAQ (reference sequence). V lost 1 base to trimming and J lost 2 bases, with 5 bases between them.

This chain joins TRBV5-1 and TRBJ1-4, with TRBD1 identical over 7 bases. This CDR3 region has 15 residues. CDR1 and CDR2 from the germline V gene are SGHRS and YFSETQ. V shed 2 bases and J 8 bases; nucleotides not matched to a gene: 9. CDR3 loop: CASSLYRGKEEKLFF. The CDR3 nucleotides read TGCGCCAGCAGCTTATACAGGGGTAAGGAAGAAAAACTGTTTTTT.

This chain links TRBV2 with TRBJ1-5, with TRBD1 matching over 7 bases. The CDR3 is made up of 14 amino acids. J was trimmed by 4 bases and V by 4 bases; bases with no gene match: 4. Germline V gives CDR1 SNHLY, CDR2 FYNNEI. Written as DNA, the CDR3 is TGTGCCAGCAGTGGAGGGACAGTTAATCAGCCCCAGCATTTT. As protein: CASSGGTVNQPQHF.

The rearrangement links TRBV6-1 to TRBJ1-2, with TRBD1 matching over 8 bases. Looked up from germline, CDR1 is MNHNS and CDR2 is SASEGT. The V and J ends lost 3 bases and 4 bases, in that order; junction bases with no gene match: 7. The length of the CDR3 is 15 residues. CDR3 region: CASSDGAGGSYGYTF. The CDR3 nucleotides read TGTGCCAGCAGTGATGGGGCAGGGGGCAGCTATGGCTACACCTTC.

The chain couples TRBV13 to TRBJ1-1; TRBD1 might be the D (6 bases). Germline CDR1 is PRHDT and CDR2 is FYEKMQ (reference sequence). This CDR3 has 18 residues. V was shortened by 2 bases and J by 0 bases, with 19 bases between the two germline ends. The CDR3 bases are TGTGCCAGCAGCTTATTCTTTGGGTTGACAGGAATGAACACTGAAGCTTTCTTT. Protein product: CASSLFFGLTGMNTEAFF.

CDR3 in amino acids: CASSSGLAGDSNEQFF. The CDR3 nucleotides are TGTGCCAGCAGTTCCGGACTAGCGGGAGACTCCAATGAGCAGTTCTTC. The gene calls are TRBV6-5 and TRBJ2-1; 13 positions agree with TRBD2. From germline, CDR1 is MNHEY and CDR2 SVGAGI. The CDR3 sequence is 16 residues long. J was trimmed by 6 bases and V by 4 bases; bases with no gene match: 6.

V gene TRBV27 combines with J gene TRBJ2-7; 7 bases map to TRBD1. The CDR3 runs to 15 residues. The J segment lost 0 bases and the V segment lost 6 bases, leaving 8 bases of the junction unmatched. CDR1 and CDR2 (germline): MNHEY, SMNVEV (reference sequence). The CDR3 loop is CASRFPSGGSYEQYF. DNA for the CDR3: TGTGCCAGCAGGTTCCCCTCAGGGGGCTCCTACGAGCAGTACTTC.

The genes are TRBV27 and TRBJ2-3; D may be TRBD2 (6 bases). V lost 4 bases to trimming and J lost 6 bases, with 11 bases between them. The CDR3 is 13 amino acids. Germline CDR1 MNHEY, CDR2 SMNVEV (reference sequence). CDR3 in DNA: TGTGCCAGCAGTTATGAGGGGAGGGATACGCAGTATTTT. The encoded protein is CASSYEGRDTQYF.

The chain recombines TRBV7-8 with TRBJ2-1; D possibly corresponds to TRBD1 (5 bases). Germline CDR1 is SGHVS and CDR2 is FQNEAQ. CDR3 length equals 16 residues. V gave up 1 base and J gave up 4 bases, with 14 bases separating them. CDR3 residues: CASSLGGRNLYNEQFF. CDR3 nucleotide sequence: TGTGCCAGCAGCTTAGGGGGCCGGAACTTATACAATGAGCAGTTCTTC.

The chain has TRBV14 and TRBJ2-5; no reliable D call. The CDR3 length is 14 residues. The germline V and J ends were trimmed by 5 bases and 5 bases, with 15 bases remaining between them. Per the germline V gene, CDR1 is SGHDN and CDR2 is FVKESK. The CDR3 reads CASSTLLGRETQYF. CDR3 bases: TGTGCCAGCAGCACACTCCTAGGAAGGGAGACCCAGTACTTC.